The clone carrying this TCR beta chain is medium-sized by share. Its antigen is unknown. Original processing methods: It was from CDR3 differences across clinicopathological groups that a distant-metastasis classifier for papillary thyroid cancer was built. TCRdb reprocessed the PCR reads using MiXCR. These V and J calls originate from TCRdb's pipeline instead of the authors' own analysis. This table holds about 19,000 clones, approximately 24% found once. Not a single patient had been given any form of treatment at any point before undergoing thyroid surgery. The data were taken from a study of metastatic and nonmetastatic thyroid tumors. Study-level points and caveats: For both blood and tumor, malignant thyroid tumors reportedly showed significantly higher TCR beta diversity than benign nodules did.

V shed 10 bases and J shed 3 bases, with 12 bases lying between them. The CDR3 is made up of 12 amino acids. Germline-derived CDR1 and CDR2 are MDHEN and SYDVKM. The V gene is TRBV28, the J gene TRBJ1-1, with D tentatively TRBD1 (6 bases). Sequencing was done on a sample of blood. This TCR was recovered from a male donor with papillary thyroid cancer or a benign thyroid nodule (not recorded which). Some clones in this sample may be carry-over from other donors' samples. CDR3 sequence: CATQHRDTEAFF. The CDR3 DNA sequence: TGTGCCACTCAGCACAGGGACACTGAAGCTTTCTTT.